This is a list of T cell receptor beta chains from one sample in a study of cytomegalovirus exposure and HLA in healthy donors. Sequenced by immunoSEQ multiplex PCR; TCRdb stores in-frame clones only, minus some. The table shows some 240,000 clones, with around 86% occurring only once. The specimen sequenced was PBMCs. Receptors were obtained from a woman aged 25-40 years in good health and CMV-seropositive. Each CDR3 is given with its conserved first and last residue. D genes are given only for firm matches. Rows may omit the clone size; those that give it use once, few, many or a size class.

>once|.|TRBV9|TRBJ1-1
TGTGCCAGCAGCGCGACAGGCGGTAACACTGAAGCTTTCTTT
CASSATGGNTEAFF
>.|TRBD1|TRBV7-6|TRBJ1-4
TGTGCCAGCAGCCGCGGGGCGGGACAGGGCAATGAAAAACTGTTTTTT
CASSRGAGQGNEKLFF
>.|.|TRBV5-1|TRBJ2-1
TGCGCCAGCAGCTTGGCGGCTGCGGGCTCCTACAATGAGCAGTTCTTC
CASSLAAAGSYNEQFF
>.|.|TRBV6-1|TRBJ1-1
TGTGCCAGCAGTGAAATCTACACTGAAGCTTTCTTT
CASSEIYTEAFF
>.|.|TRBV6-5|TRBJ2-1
TGTGCCAGCAGTCGTGGGGGGCAGGGGGAAAGTGAGCAGTTCTTC
CASSRGGQGESEQFF
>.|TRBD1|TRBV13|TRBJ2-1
TGTGCCAGCAGCCCGACAGGGGGTTTGCCCTCAAACAATGAGCAGTTCTTC
CASSPTGGLPSNNEQFF
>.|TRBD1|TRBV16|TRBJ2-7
TGTGCCAGCAAACCGGGACAGGGAACCTACGAGCAGTACTTC
CASKPGQGTYEQYF
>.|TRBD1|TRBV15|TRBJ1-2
TGTGCCACCAGCCCGGGACAGGGGAGGGGCTACACCTTC
CATSPGQGRGYTF
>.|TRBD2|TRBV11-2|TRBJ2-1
TGTGCCAGCAGCTCCGGGACTAGCGGCCCCTACAATGAGCAGTTCTTC
CASSSGTSGPYNEQFF
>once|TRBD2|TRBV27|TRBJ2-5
TGTGCCAGCAGTTCGTGGGGACTAGCGGGGGGGGAGACCCAGTACTTC
CASSSWGLAGGETQYF
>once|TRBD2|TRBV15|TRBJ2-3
TGTGCCACCAGCAGAGAGGCCGGGACTAGCGGGAGCCCTAGCACAGATACGCAGTATTTT
CATSREAGTSGSPSTDTQYF
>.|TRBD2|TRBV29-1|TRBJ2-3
TGCAGCGTCTGCGAGGTAGCGGGAGTGGATACGCAGTATTTT
CSVCEVAGVDTQYF
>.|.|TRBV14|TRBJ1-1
TGTGCCAGCAGCCAAGATCTCCGTGTTCAAGCTTTCTTT
CASSQDLRVQAFF
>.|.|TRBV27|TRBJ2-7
TGTGCCAGCAGTCCGGGGACCTACGAGCAGTACTTC
CASSPGTYEQYF
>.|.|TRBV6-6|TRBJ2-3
TGTGCCAGCAGTTACAAAGGGGGGGATAGTGGGGATTTT
CASSYKGGDSGDF
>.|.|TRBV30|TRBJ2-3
TGTGCCTGGAGTGTCGGGGGAGGCACAGATACGCAGTATTTT
CAWSVGGGTDTQYF
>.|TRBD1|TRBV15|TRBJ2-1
TGTGCCACCAGTATCGGACAGGGCCCCAATGAGCAGTTCTTC
CATSIGQGPNEQFF
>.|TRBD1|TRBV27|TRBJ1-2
TGTGCCAGCAGTTCGACAGGGGACTATGGCTACACCTTC
CASSSTGDYGYTF
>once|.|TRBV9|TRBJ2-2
TGTGCCAGCAGCCCGGACACCGGGGAGCTGTTTTTT
CASSPDTGELFF
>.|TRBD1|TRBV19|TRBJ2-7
TGTGCCAGTAGTATTATTGGGGACAGTTTCTACGAGCAGTACTTC
CASSIIGDSFYEQYF
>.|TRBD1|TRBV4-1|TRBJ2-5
TGCGCCAGCAGCCAACCTAACAGGGGCCAAGAGACCCAGTACTTC
CASSQPNRGQETQYF
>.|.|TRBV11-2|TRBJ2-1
TGTGCCAGCAGCTTAGTTGGACAGGAGCAGTTCTTC
CASSLVGQEQFF
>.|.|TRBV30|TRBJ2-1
TGTGCCTGGAGTGTACGTCGGGAGCAGTTCTTC
CAWSVRREQFF
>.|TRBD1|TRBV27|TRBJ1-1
TGTGCCAGCAGCCTCGGGACAGGGGTTGAAGCTTTCTTT
CASSLGTGVEAFF
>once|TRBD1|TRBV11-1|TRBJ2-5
TGTGCCAGCAGCCCCTGGACAGGACAAGAGACCCAGTACTTC
CASSPWTGQETQYF
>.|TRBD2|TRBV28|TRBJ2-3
TGTGCCCTCCTAGCGGTCCCTAGCACAGATACGCAGTATTTT
CALLAVPSTDTQYF
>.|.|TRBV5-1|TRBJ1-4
TGCGCCAGCAGATCCGGGTCGAATGAAAAACTGTTTTTT
CASRSGSNEKLFF
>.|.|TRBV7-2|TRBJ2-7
TGTGCCAGCAGCTTAGGCGAGGTCTACGAGCAGTACTTC
CASSLGEVYEQYF
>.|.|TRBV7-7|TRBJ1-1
TGTGCTAGCAGCTTATACAGGGTGAGGGAGTACACTGAAGCTTTCTTT
CASSLYRVREYTEAFF
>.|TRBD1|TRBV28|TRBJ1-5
TGTGCCAGCAGTGGGGGCCTAGGGGGCACTAGCAATCAGCCCCAGCATTTT
CASSGGLGGTSNQPQHF
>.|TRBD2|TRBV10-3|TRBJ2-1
TGTGCCCTCGGGACTAGCGGGAGGTCTACCTACAATGAGCAGTTCTTC
CALGTSGRSTYNEQFF
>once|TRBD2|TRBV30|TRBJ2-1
TGTGCCTGGAGCACTAGCGGGAGTATCTTCAATGAGCAGTTCTTC
CAWSTSGSIFNEQFF
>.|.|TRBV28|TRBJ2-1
TGTGCCAGCAGCCAAACTAGCTCCAACTACAATGAGCAGTTCTTC
CASSQTSSNYNEQFF
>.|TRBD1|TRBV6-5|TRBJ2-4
TGTGCCAGCAGTACTTACAGGGGGACACATAACATTCAGTACTTC
CASSTYRGTHNIQYF
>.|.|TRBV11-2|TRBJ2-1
TGTGCCAGCAGCTTCTTCGGGGGTGAGCAGTTCTTC
CASSFFGGEQFF
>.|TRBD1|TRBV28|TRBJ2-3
TGTGCCAGCAGTACCTGGACAGGGGTTTTGGAAGATACGCAGTATTTT
CASSTWTGVLEDTQYF
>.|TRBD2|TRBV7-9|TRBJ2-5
TGTGCCAGCAGCGCCAGCGGGAGAGGAGAGACCCAGTACTTC
CASSASGRGETQYF
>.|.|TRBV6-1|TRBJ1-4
TGTGCCAGCAGTGAATTCGGTCGGGTTTCCAATGAAAAACTGTTTTTT
CASSEFGRVSNEKLFF
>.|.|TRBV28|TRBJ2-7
TGTGCCAGCAGATTTCCGGGACACAGATACGAGCAGTACTTC
CASRFPGHRYEQYF
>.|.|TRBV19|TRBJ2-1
TGTGCCAGTAGTATGTGGTCGGACAGTCACAATGAGCAGTTCTTC
CASSMWSDSHNEQFF
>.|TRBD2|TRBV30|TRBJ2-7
TGTGCCTGGAGTGCCCTAGCGGGATTCGAGCAGTACTTC
CAWSALAGFEQYF
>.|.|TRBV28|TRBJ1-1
TGTGCCAGCAGTTTCAGGCAGGCGCAGAACACTGAAGCTTTCTTT
CASSFRQAQNTEAFF
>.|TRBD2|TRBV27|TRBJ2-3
TGTGCCAGCAGGGCTAGCGGCTGGACAGATACGCAGTATTTT
CASRASGWTDTQYF
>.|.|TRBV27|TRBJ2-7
TGTGCCAGCAGTTTAGACGGTGCGGGAATATCCTACGAGCAGTACTTC
CASSLDGAGISYEQYF
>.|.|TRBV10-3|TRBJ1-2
TGTGCCATCAGGTCAGCACAGGGCTTCTATGGCTACACCTTC
CAIRSAQGFYGYTF
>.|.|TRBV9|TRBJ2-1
TGTGCCAGCAGTATAAGTGGGGCTGCGATTTACAATGAGCAGTTCTTC
CASSISGAAIYNEQFF
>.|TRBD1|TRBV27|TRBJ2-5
TGTGCCAGCAGTTTATCACAGGGACAGATTAAAGAGACCCAGTACTTC
CASSLSQGQIKETQYF